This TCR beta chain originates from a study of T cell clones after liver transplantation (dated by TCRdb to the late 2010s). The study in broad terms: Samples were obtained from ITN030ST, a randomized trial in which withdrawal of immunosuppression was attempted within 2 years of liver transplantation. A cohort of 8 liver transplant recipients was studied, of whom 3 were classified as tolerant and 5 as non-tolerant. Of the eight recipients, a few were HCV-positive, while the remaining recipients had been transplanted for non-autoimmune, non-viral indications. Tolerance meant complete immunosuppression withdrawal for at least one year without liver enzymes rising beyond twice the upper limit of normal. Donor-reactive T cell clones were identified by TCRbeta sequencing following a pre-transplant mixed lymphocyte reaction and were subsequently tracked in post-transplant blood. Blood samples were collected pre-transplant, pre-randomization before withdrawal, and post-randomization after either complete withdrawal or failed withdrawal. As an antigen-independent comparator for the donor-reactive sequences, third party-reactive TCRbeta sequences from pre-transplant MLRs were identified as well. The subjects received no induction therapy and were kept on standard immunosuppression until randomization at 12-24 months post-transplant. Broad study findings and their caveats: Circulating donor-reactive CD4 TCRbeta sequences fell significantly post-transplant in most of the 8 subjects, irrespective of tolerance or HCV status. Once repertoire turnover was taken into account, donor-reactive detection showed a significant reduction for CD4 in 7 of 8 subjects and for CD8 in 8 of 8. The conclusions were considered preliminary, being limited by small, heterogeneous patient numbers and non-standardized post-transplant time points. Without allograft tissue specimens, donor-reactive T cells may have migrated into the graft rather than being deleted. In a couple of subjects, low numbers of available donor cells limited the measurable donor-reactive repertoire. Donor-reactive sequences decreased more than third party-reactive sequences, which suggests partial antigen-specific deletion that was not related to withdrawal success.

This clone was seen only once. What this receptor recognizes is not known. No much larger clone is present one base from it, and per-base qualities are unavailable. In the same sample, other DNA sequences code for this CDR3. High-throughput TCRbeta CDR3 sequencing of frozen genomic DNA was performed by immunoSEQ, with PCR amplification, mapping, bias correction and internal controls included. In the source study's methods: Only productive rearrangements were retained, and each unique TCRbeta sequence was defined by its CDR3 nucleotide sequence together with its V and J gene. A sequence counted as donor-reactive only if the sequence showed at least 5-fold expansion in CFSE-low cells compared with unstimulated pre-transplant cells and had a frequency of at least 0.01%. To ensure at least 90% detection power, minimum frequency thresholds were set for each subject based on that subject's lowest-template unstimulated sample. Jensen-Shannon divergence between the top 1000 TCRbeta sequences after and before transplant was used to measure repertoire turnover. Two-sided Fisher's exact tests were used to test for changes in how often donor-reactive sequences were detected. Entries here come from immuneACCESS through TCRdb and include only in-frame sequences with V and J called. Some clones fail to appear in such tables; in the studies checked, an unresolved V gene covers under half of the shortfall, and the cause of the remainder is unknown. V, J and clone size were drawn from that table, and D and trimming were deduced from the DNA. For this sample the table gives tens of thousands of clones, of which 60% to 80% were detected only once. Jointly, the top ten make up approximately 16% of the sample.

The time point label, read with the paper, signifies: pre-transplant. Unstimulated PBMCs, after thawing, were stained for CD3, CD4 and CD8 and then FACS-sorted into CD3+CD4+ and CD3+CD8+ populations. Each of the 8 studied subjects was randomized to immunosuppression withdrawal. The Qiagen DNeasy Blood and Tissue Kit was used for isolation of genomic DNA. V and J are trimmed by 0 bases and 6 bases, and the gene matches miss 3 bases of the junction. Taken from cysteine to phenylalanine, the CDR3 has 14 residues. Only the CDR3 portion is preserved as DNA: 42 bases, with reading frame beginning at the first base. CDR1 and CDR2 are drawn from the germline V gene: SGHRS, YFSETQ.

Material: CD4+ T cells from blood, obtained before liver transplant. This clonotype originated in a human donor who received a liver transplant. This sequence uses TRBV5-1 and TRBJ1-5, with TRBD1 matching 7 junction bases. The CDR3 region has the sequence CASSLGQGGQPQHF. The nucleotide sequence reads TGCGCCAGCAGCTTGGGACAGGGCGGTCAGCCCCAGCATTTT.